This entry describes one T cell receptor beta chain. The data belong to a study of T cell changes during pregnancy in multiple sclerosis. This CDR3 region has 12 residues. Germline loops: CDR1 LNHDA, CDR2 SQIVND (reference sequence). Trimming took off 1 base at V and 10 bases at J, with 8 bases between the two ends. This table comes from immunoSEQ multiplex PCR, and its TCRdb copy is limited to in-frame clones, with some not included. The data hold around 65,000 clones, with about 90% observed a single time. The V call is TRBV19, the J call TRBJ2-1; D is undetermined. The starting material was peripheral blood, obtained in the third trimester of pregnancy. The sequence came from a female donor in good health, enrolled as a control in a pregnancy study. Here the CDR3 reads CASSIGRIEQFF. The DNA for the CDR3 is TGTGCCAGTAGTATAGGGAGAATAGAGCAGTTCTTC.